Listed here are 6 T cell receptor beta chains from one sample, sequenced in a study of human T cells and chemical hapten exposure. Specified time point: patch test 1, 2 weeks after DPC sensitization. Treatment noted: therapeutic diphenylcyclopropenone sensitization with weekly scalp DPC. Each CDR3 protein gets one entry after TCRdb re-called the RACE reads with MiXCR. The sample records about 360,000 distinct CDR3 sequences, more than 4.5% being singletons. The sample in question was whole blood, obtained in connection with sensitization to the hapten diphenylcyclopropenone (DPC). The receptors come from a woman aged 50 to 60 with alopecia areata. Some clones in this sample may be carry-over from other donors' samples.

This clonotype was detected ten times or more. The chain links TRBV11-2 to TRBJ2-7; D gene ambiguous. This CDR3 comprises 13 residues. Germline CDR1 reads SGHAT; CDR2 reads FQNNGV. V lost 5 bases and J 4 bases, leaving 12 bases between the germline ends. CDR3 in amino acids: CASSLISTYEQYF. CDR3 DNA: TGTGCCAGCAGCCTGATTAGCACTTACGAGCAGTACTTC.

CDR3 in DNA: TGTGCCACCAGTGAAACCGGGACAGGGAAATCAGATACGCAGTATTTT. Amino acid sequence: CATSETGTGKSDTQYF. V is TRBV24-1 and J is TRBJ2-3, with TRBD1 matching over 9 bases. Trimming cost V 4 bases and J 4 bases; bases outside gene matches: 8. CDR3 length equals 16 residues. Germline CDR1 reads KGHDR; CDR2 reads SFDVKD.

This clonotype was picked up many times. The chain recombines TRBV7-2 with TRBJ2-7, with 14 nucleotides matching TRBD2. The V gene end was trimmed by 4 bases and the J gene end by 5 bases; junction bases not matched to a gene: 1. This CDR3 has 14 residues. Germline CDR1 is SGHTA and CDR2 is FQGNSA. In nucleotides, the CDR3 is TGTGCCAGCAGCTGGGGACTAGCGGGGGACGAGCAGTACTTC. Its translation: CASSWGLAGDEQYF. Full variable domain (outside the CDR3, taken from reference TRBV7-2 and TRBJ2-7): GAGVSQSPSNKVTEKGKDVELRCDPISGHTALYWYRQSLGQGLEFLIYFQGNSAPDKSGLPSDRFSAERTGGSVSTLTIQRTQQEDSAVYLCASSWGLAGDEQYFGPGTRLTVT.

In this sample, this clonotype turned up many times. V usage is TRBV29-1 and J usage is TRBJ1-4; 7 bases fit TRBD1. In germline, CDR1 is SQVTM, CDR2 ANQGSEA. V dropped 4 bases and J dropped 4; count of bases not matched to a gene: 6. The length of the CDR3 is 14 residues. CDR3 amino acids: CSVGKQGFNEKLFF. The CDR3 region has the DNA TGCAGCGTTGGAAAACAGGGGTTTAATGAAAAACTGTTTTTT. The full variable domain, with the rest looked up from reference TRBV29-1 and TRBJ1-4, is SAVISQKPSRDICQRGTSLTIQCQVDSQVTMMFWYRQQPGQSLTLIATANQGSEATYESGFVIDKFPISRPNLTFSTLTVSNMSPEDSSIYLCSVGKQGFNEKLFFGSGTQLSVL.

This clonotype was seen ten or more times. V and J are TRBV15 and TRBJ2-7, with D unclear. Trimming shortened V by 0 bases and J by 0 bases, and 0 bases separated the two germline ends. Germline CDR1 is LNHNV and CDR2 is YYDKDF (reference sequence). The CDR3 length is 12 residues. The CDR3 is CATSRDSYEQYF. In nucleotides, the CDR3 is TGTGCCACCAGCAGAGACTCCTACGAGCAGTACTTC.

This clonotype was recorded many times. V gene TRBV3-1 combines with J gene TRBJ2-7, with D uncertain. Germline lookup yields CDR1 LGHDT and CDR2 YNNKEL (reference sequence). The CDR3 consists of 15 residues. Trimming stripped 0 bases from V and 4 bases from J, with 13 bases between. The CDR3 coding sequence is TGTGCCAGCAGCCAAGAGGCGGTTACCACATACGAGCAGTACTTC. It is translated as CASSQEAVTTYEQYF.